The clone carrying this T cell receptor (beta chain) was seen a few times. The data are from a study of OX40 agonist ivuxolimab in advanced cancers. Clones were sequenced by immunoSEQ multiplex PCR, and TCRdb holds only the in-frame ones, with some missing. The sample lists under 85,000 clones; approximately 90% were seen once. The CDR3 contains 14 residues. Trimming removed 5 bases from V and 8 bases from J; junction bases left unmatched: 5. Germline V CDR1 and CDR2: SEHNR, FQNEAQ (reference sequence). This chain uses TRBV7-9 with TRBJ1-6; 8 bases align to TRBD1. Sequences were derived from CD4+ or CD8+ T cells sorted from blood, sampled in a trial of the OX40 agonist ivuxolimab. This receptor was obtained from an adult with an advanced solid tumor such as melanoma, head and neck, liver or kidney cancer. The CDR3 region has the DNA TGTGCCAGCAGCCCGAACAGGGGGGATTCACCCCTCCACTTT. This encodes CASSPNRGDSPLHF. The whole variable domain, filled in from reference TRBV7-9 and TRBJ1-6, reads DTGVSQNPRHKITKRGQNVTFRCDPISEHNRLYWYRQTLGQGPEFLTYFQNEAQLEKSRLLSDRFSAERPKGSFSTLEIQRTEQGDSAMYLCASSPNRGDSPLHFGNGTRLTVT.